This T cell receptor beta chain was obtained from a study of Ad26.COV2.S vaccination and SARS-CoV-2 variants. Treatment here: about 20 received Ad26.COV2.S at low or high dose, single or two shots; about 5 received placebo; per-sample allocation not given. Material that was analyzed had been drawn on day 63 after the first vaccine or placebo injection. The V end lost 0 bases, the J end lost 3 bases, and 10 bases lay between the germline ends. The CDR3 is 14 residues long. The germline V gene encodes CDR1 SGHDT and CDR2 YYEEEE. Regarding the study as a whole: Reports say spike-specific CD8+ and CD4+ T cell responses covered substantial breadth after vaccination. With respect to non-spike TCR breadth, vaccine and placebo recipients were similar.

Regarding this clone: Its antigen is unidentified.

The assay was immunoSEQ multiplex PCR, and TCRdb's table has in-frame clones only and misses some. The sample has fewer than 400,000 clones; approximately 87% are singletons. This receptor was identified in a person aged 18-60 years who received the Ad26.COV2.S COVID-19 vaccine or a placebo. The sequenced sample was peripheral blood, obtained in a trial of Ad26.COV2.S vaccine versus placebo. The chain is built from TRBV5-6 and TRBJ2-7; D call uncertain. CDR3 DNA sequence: TGTGCCAGCAGCTTGGTACCTGGGGACTACGAGCAGTACGTC. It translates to CASSLVPGDYEQYV.